These 29 T cell receptor beta chains share one sample of origin, sequenced in a study of T cell changes during pregnancy in multiple sclerosis. Sequencing used immunoSEQ multiplex PCR; TCRdb keeps in-frame clones, though not all of them. The data hold roughly 57,000 clones, with roughly 94% observed a single time. This sample comprised CD8+ T cells from peripheral blood mononuclear cells, obtained after pregnancy. These receptors were taken from a female donor with multiple sclerosis, enrolled in a pregnancy study.

The rearrangement links TRBV7-9 to TRBJ2-7; D is possibly TRBD1 (6 bases). CDR1 and CDR2 from the germline V gene are SEHNR and FQNEAQ (reference sequence). V lost 7 bases and J 6 bases, leaving 10 bases between the germline ends. This CDR3 has 11 residues. Written as DNA, the CDR3 is TGTGCCAGCAACAGGGTTGGCGAGCAGTACTTC. Its protein is CASNRVGEQYF.

In this sample, this clone turned up once. The gene calls are TRBV9 and TRBJ2-2; a weak D match, TRBD1 (5 bases). V was pared by 2 bases and J by 4 bases, with 15 bases between. The CDR3 consists of 16 residues. Germline V gives CDR1 SGDLS, CDR2 YYNGEE. The CDR3 loop is CASSVRASLLTGELFF. The DNA for the CDR3 is TGTGCCAGCAGCGTCAGGGCCTCACTCCTCACCGGGGAGCTGTTTTTT.

The chain links TRBV13 to TRBJ2-7; TRBD2 matches at 7 bases. The CDR3 is made up of 15 amino acids. J was trimmed by 4 bases and V by 3 bases; bases with no gene match: 9. The germline CDR1 and CDR2 sequences are PRHDT and FYEKMQ (reference sequence). CDR3 loop: CASSFGGSLGYEQYF. CDR3 DNA: TGTGCCAGCAGCTTTGGCGGGAGCCTCGGGTACGAGCAGTACTTC.

The chain recombines TRBV2 with TRBJ2-1; D is unresolved. CDR1 SNHLY and CDR2 FYNNEI come from the germline V gene. CDR3 length: 11 amino acids. V was cut by 4 bases and J by 6 bases, with 4 bases left in between. DNA of the CDR3: TGTGCCAGCAGTGCGGGCAATGAGCAGTTCTTC. This codes for CASSAGNEQFF.

V gene TRBV7-2 combines with J gene TRBJ2-5; the match to TRBD1 covers 10 bases. The CDR3 is 16 residues long. With 4 bases clipped from V and 3 bases from J, the junction kept 8 bases outside the gene matches. The germline gives CDR1 SGHTA, CDR2 FQGNSA. The CDR3 DNA reads as TGTGCCAGCAGCTACTGGATCGGACAGGGGGAAGAGACCCAGTACTTC. This translates into CASSYWIGQGEETQYF.

The chain employs TRBV5-5 and TRBJ2-7, with 8 bases that match TRBD1. V dropped 3 bases and J dropped 2; count of bases not matched to a gene: 1. The CDR3 has 13 residues. Germline lookup yields CDR1 SGHKS and CDR2 YYEKEE (reference sequence). Written as DNA, the CDR3 is TGTGCCAGCAGCTGGACAGGGCCCTACGAGCAGTACTTC. Translated, it gives CASSWTGPYEQYF.

The V gene is TRBV12-2, the J gene TRBJ2-7; the table calls TRBD2, which could not be checked here. TRBV12-2 is a recognized pseudogene. This CDR3 has 18 amino acids. CDR3 sequence reads: CASRPGLAGQNCSYEQYF. The CDR3 DNA is TGTGCAAGTCGCCCGGGACTAGCGGGCCAAAATTGCTCCTACGAGCAGTACTTC.

V usage is TRBV19 and J usage is TRBJ2-7; D is possibly TRBD1 (5 bases). This CDR3 region has 14 residues. V lost 3 bases and J 6 bases, leaving 15 bases between the germline ends. The V gene's germline CDR1 is LNHDA and CDR2 SQIVND (reference sequence). CDR3 nucleotides: TGTGCCAGTAGTATTACGGGTGGCAGGGCCGAGCAGTACTTC. Translating it yields CASSITGGRAEQYF.

The J gene is TRBJ1-5, the V gene TRBV5-1; D uncertain. The germline V gene has CDR1 SGHRS and CDR2 YFSETQ. The CDR3 contains 15 residues. The V and J ends lost 0 bases and 0 bases respectively, with 7 bases between them. The CDR3, as DNA: TGCGCCAGCAGCTTGGGTACACATAGCAATCAGCCCCAGCATTTT. It specifies CASSLGTHSNQPQHF.

The chain has TRBV28 and TRBJ2-3, with 8 positions matching TRBD2. This CDR3 has 18 amino acids. The V gene end was trimmed by 6 bases and the J gene end by 1 base; junction bases not matched to a gene: 15. Germline V gene data show CDR1 as MDHEN and CDR2 as SYDVKM. This chain's CDR3 is CASSPGPLLSGGTDTQYF. The DNA for the CDR3 is TGTGCCAGCAGCCCCGGTCCCCTTCTTAGCGGGGGCACAGATACGCAGTATTTT.

The chain recombines TRBV28 with TRBJ2-1, with 11 bases identical to TRBD2. From germline, CDR1 is MDHEN and CDR2 SYDVKM. V lost 2 bases and J lost 9; bases outside the gene matches: 6. The CDR3 is made up of 15 amino acids. CDR3 coding DNA: TGTGCCAGCAGTTTAAGGGTACTAGCGGGAGCTGAGCAGTTCTTC. The encoded protein is CASSLRVLAGAEQFF.

This chain links TRBV19 with TRBJ1-1; 11 nucleotides align to TRBD1. In germline, CDR1 is LNHDA, CDR2 SQIVND (reference sequence). There are 15 residues in the CDR3. Trimming at V came to 6 bases and at J to 0 bases, leaving 3 bases not matched to a gene. CDR3 in amino acids: CASRWGQGVNTEAFF. The CDR3 nucleotides are TGTGCCAGTAGATGGGGACAGGGGGTGAACACTGAAGCTTTCTTT.

This clone was recorded once. This rearrangement joins TRBV7-2 to TRBJ1-1, with 8 bases identical to TRBD1. The CDR3 consists of 17 residues. V gave up 3 bases and J gave up 1 base; unmatched junction bases: 10. The V gene's germline CDR1 is SGHTA and CDR2 FQGNSA. The CDR3 region has the DNA TGTGCCAGCAGCTTCGGGGCAGGGGGCTTATGGAACACTGAAGCTTTCTTT. It encodes CASSFGAGGLWNTEAFF.

The chain combines TRBV5-8 with TRBJ2-7, with 14 bases identical to TRBD2. Germline CDR1 and CDR2: SGHTS and YDEGEE. With V trimmed by 4 bases and J by 3 bases, 6 bases remained unmatched. This CDR3 region has 16 residues. In DNA form, the CDR3 reads TGTGCCAGCAGCCGAAGACTAGCGGGAGGGCTCTACGAGCAGTACTTC. Protein product: CASSRRLAGGLYEQYF.

This chain links TRBV6-4 with TRBJ2-1, with 7 bases that match TRBD1. Germline V gene data show CDR1 as MRHNA and CDR2 as SNTAGT. J lost 4 bases, V lost 5 bases, and 8 bases had no gene match. The CDR3 runs to 15 residues. CDR3 coding DNA: TGTGCCAGCAGTCCCCGACAGGGCCCATACAATGAGCAGTTCTTC. The encoded protein is CASSPRQGPYNEQFF.

CDR3 sequence reads: CASSPGTSNWDEQYF. CDR3 nucleotides: TGTGCCAGCTCACCTGGGACTAGCAACTGGGACGAGCAGTACTTC. The chain couples TRBV18 to TRBJ2-7, with 9 bases identical to TRBD2. The CDR3 sequence is 15 residues long. V was pared by 3 bases and J by 5 bases, with 8 bases of the junction left unmatched. From germline, CDR1 is KGHSH and CDR2 LQKENI.

J is TRBJ2-5 and V is TRBV19, with D unclear. Germline V gene sequence: CDR1 LNHDA, CDR2 SQIVND (reference sequence). The CDR3 has 12 residues. Between the trimmed V and J ends, which lost 1 base and 2 bases, there was a span of 2 bases. This chain's CDR3 is CASSIAQETQYF. Written as DNA, the CDR3 is TGTGCCAGTAGTATAGCACAAGAGACCCAGTACTTC.

The V and J genes are TRBV27 and TRBJ2-7; no reliable D call. CDR1 MNHEY and CDR2 SMNVEV come from the germline V gene (reference sequence). This CDR3 spans 14 amino acids. V was shortened by 1 base and J by 0 bases, with 7 bases between the two germline ends. CDR3 in DNA: TGTGCCAGCAGTTTATTTTACAGCTCCTACGAGCAGTACTTC. Translating it yields CASSLFYSSYEQYF.

This rearrangement joins TRBV7-6 to TRBJ2-1, with D tentatively TRBD2 (7 bases). CDR1 is SGHVS and CDR2 is FNYEAQ in the germline V gene. This CDR3 is 13 amino acids long. Deletions cut 8 bases from V and 9 bases from J, with 17 bases between. CDR3 bases: TGTGCCAGCTCAAGGGGGGGGGCCAGTGAGCAGTTCTTC. This sequence encodes CASSRGGASEQFF.

The chain carries TRBV6-5 and TRBJ1-4; 9 bases fit TRBD1. Germline V CDR1 and CDR2: MNHEY, SVGAGI. This CDR3 contains 14 residues. V shed 2 bases, J shed 7 bases, and the junction held 2 bases outside the gene matches. CDR3 loop: CASSYDRGGEKLFF. DNA for the CDR3: TGTGCCAGCAGTTACGACAGGGGGGGTGAAAAACTGTTTTTT.

The V and J genes are TRBV5-6 and TRBJ1-1; no reliable D call. Trimming took 0 bases from V and 3 from J, leaving 6 bases between them. Germline lookup yields CDR1 SGHDT and CDR2 YYEEEE. This CDR3 spans 13 amino acids. The CDR3 DNA follows: TGTGCCAGCAGCTTGGTGCAGGACACTGAAGCTTTCTTT. Translating it yields CASSLVQDTEAFF.

The gene calls are TRBV6-1 and TRBJ2-1, with 12 bases identical to TRBD2. Germline V CDR1 and CDR2: MNHNS, SASEGT. This CDR3 has 17 residues. J gave up 7 bases and V 4 bases, and 11 bases lay outside the gene matches. The CDR3 DNA is TGTGCCAGCAGTGGGACTAGCGGGATCGCCGGGGTAAATGAGCAGTTCTTC. It translates to CASSGTSGIAGVNEQFF.

The chain employs TRBV5-1 and TRBJ1-1, with 7 bases matching TRBD1. Trimming cost V 0 bases and J 4 bases; bases outside gene matches: 6. The CDR3 has 15 residues. In germline, CDR1 is SGHRS, CDR2 YFSETQ. CDR3 sequence (DNA): TGCGCCAGCAGCTTGGGGGACAGAGGTAGCACTGAAGCTTTCTTT. Translation gives CASSLGDRGSTEAFF.

The V and J genes are TRBV5-8 and TRBJ1-5, with 7 bases matching TRBD1. Germline CDR1 SGHTS, CDR2 YDEGEE. The CDR3 sequence is 16 residues long. Trimming took 0 bases from V and 3 from J; bases not matched to a gene: 6. In DNA, the CDR3 is TGTGCCAGCAGCTTGGGACAGGGAGCCCCCAATCAGCCCCAGCATTTT. It specifies CASSLGQGAPNQPQHF. Looking up the rest from reference TRBV5-8 and TRBJ1-5 gives the full variable domain: EAGVTQSPTHLIKTRGQQATLRCSPISGHTSVYWYQQALGLGLQFLLWYDEGEERNRGNFPPRFSGRQFPNYSSELNVNALELEDSALYLCASSLGQGAPNQPQHFGDGTRLSIL.

Turning to this clone: At one of its ends the junction is not consistent with the germline gene, which may arise from a read error. V is TRBV6-5 and J is TRBJ2-1; no clear D gene. CDR1 and CDR2 from the germline V gene are MNHEY and SVGAGI. The CDR3 runs to 15 residues. CDR3 in DNA: TGTGCCAGCAGTTACGAGAGGAGCTCCTACAATAAGCAGTTCTTC. It yields the protein CASSYERSSYNKQFF.

V is TRBV2 and J is TRBJ1-5; D perhaps matches TRBD1 (6 bases). V shed 2 bases and J shed 5 bases, with 22 bases lying between them. The CDR3 covers 18 residues. Germline V gives CDR1 SNHLY, CDR2 FYNNEI. The CDR3 sequence: CASSELPQGDYSYQPQHF. DNA of the CDR3: TGTGCCAGCAGTGAACTCCCACAGGGTGACTACTCTTATCAGCCCCAGCATTTT.

The gene calls are TRBV2 and TRBJ2-7; D is unclear. V lost 6 bases and J 6 bases, leaving 21 bases between the germline ends. This CDR3 has 15 residues. Looked up from germline, CDR1 is SNHLY and CDR2 is FYNNEI. CDR3 coding DNA: TGTGCCAGCAGCGAGGCCCCTACGCTAGATCGCGAGCAGTACTTC. Protein: CASSEAPTLDREQYF.

The chain carries TRBV7-9 and TRBJ2-5; 12 nucleotides match TRBD2. Losses at the gene ends were 5 bases for V and 7 bases for J; bases not matched to a gene: 5. This CDR3 region has 14 residues. Germline V gene sequence: CDR1 SEHNR, CDR2 FQNEAQ (reference sequence). CDR3 sequence reads: CASSDGLAGLTQYF. DNA for the CDR3: TGTGCCAGCAGCGACGGACTAGCGGGATTGACCCAGTACTTC.

The V and J genes are TRBV5-1 and TRBJ2-2, with D possibly matching TRBD1 (6 bases). This CDR3 spans 14 amino acids. V gave up 0 bases and J gave up 6 bases, with 9 bases separating them. The germline CDR1 and CDR2 sequences are SGHRS and YFSETQ. Written as DNA, the CDR3 is TGCGCCAGCAGCTTGGTTACAGGGCCCGGGGAGCTGTTTTTT. This encodes CASSLVTGPGELFF. The whole variable domain, filled in from reference TRBV5-1 and TRBJ2-2, reads KAGVTQTPRYLIKTRGQQVTLSCSPISGHRSVSWYQQTPGQGLQFLFEYFSETQRNKGNFPGRFSGRQFSNSRSEMNVSTLELGDSALYLCASSLVTGPGELFFGEGSRLTVL.